This T cell receptor (beta chain) emerged from a study of cytomegalovirus exposure and HLA in healthy donors. Some clones are missing from TCRdb's copy, which holds only in-frame ones; the method was immunoSEQ multiplex PCR. The profile shows 45,000 to 60,000 clones, 93% of them singletons. Study-level points and caveats: In a later analysis, first-cohort TCR clusters were found to tend to co-occur in the approximately 120 validation repertoires.

This clone has just one count. The antigen is unknown. The CDR3 contains 11 residues. Germline CDR1 is DFQATT and CDR2 is SNEGSKA (reference sequence). V shed 2 bases, J shed 9 bases, and the junction held 3 bases outside the gene matches. This chain joins TRBV20-1 and TRBJ1-1; 7 bases line up with TRBD1. The sample was PBMCs. This clonotype was obtained from a woman under 30 in good health and CMV-seronegative. CDR3 DNA: TGCAGTGCTAGATTGGACAGGCAAGCTTTCTTT. Protein: CSARLDRQAFF.